This T cell receptor beta chain was recovered during a study of patients and donors after allogeneic stem cell transplantation. Via MiXCR, TCRdb re-called the RT-PCR reads, giving one row per CDR3 protein. The sample lists roughly 200,000 distinct CDR3 sequences, around 41% occurring once. Germline values: CDR1 ENHRY, CDR2 SYGVKD. This CDR3 comprises 15 residues. The V gene end was trimmed by 4 bases and the J gene end by 1 base; junction bases not matched to a gene: 6. The chain combines TRBV10-3 with TRBJ1-1; 7 bases map to TRBD1. The specimen sequenced was blood, either unsorted or a sorted T cell fraction (not recorded which). The clonotype was recovered from a human donor who was either an allogeneic HSCT recipient or a stem cell or donor lymphocyte infusion donor (not recorded which). It is not recorded whose cells these are; they may come from a transplant donor. CDR3 loop: CAISAQGQRNTEAFF. The CDR3 DNA reads as TGTGCCATCAGTGCGCAGGGACAGCGGAACACTGAAGCTTTCTTT.